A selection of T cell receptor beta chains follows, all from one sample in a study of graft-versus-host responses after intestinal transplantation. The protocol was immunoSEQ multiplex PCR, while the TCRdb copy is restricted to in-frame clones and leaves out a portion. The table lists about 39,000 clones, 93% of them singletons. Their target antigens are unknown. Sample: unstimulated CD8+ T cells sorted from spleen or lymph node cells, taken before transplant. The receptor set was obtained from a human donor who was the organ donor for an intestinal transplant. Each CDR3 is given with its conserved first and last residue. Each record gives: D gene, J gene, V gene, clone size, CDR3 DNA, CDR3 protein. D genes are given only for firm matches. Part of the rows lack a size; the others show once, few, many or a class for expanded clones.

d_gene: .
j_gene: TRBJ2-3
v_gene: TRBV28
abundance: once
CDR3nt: TGTGCCAGCACCCTGTCCCCCCCAGATACGCAGTATTTT
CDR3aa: CASTLSPPDTQYF

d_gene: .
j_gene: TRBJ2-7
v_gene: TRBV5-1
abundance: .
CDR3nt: TGCGCCAGCAGCTTGGGGGCCTCCTACGAGCAGTACTTC
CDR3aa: CASSLGASYEQYF

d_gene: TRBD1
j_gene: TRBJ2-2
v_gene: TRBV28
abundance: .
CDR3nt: TGTGCCAGCAGTCTCGACAGGGCCGGGGAGCTGTTTTTT
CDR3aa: CASSLDRAGELFF

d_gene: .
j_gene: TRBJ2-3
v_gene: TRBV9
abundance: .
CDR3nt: TGTGCCAGCAGCGTTGAAGGAGCAAAGACAGATACGCAGTATTTT
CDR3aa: CASSVEGAKTDTQYF

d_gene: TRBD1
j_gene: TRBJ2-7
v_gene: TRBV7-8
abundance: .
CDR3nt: TGTGCCAGCAGCTTAGAGTTAGACAGGGGCTACGAGCAGTACTTC
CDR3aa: CASSLELDRGYEQYF

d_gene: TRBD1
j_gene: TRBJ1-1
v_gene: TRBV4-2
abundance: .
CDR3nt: TGTGCCAGCAGCCAAGAATCAGGGGGCACTGAAGCTTTCTTT
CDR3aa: CASSQESGGTEAFF

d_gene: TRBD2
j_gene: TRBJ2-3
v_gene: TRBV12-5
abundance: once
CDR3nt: TGTGCTAGTGGTCCCTCCGGGACTAGCGGATACACAGATACGCAGTATTTT
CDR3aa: CASGPSGTSGYTDTQYF

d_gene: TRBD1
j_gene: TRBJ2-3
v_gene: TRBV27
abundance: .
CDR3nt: TGTGCCAGCAGCCAAAGACGACCGGGACAGGGGTTCGGCACAGATACGCAGTATTTT
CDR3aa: CASSQRRPGQGFGTDTQYF

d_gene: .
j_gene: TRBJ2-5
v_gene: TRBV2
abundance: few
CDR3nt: TGTGCCAGCACCTCGGACATGGACCAAGAGACCCAGTACTTC
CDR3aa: CASTSDMDQETQYF

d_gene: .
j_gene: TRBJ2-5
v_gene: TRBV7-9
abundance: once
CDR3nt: TGTGCCAGCAGCCCGAGCGGCGAAGAGACCCAGTACTTC
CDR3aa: CASSPSGEETQYF

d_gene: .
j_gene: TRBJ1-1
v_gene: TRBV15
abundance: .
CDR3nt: TGTGCCACCAGCAGAACCTTGGGGCCGGAATACTTTGAAGCTTTCTTT
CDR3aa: CATSRTLGPEYFEAFF

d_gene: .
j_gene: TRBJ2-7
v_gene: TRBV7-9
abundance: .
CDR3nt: TGTGCCAGCAGCTTACCGGAAGAAGCTAGGTACGAGCAGTACTTC
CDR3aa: CASSLPEEARYEQYF

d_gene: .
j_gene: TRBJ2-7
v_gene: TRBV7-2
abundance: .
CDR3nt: TGTGCCAGCAGCTTAGAGAGGGGCATGATCTACGAGCAGTACTTC
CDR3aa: CASSLERGMIYEQYF

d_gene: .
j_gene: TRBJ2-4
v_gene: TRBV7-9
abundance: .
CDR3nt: TGTGCCAGCAGCTTAACAGGGCCTGGAGCCAAAAACATTCAGTACTTC
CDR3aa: CASSLTGPGAKNIQYF

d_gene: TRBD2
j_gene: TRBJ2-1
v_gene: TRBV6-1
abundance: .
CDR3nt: TGTGCCAGCATGCTAAGCGGGAGCTCCTACAATGAGCAGTTCTTC
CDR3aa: CASMLSGSSYNEQFF

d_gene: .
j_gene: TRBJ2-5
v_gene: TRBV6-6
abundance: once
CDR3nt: TGTGCCAGCACCCCAAACAGGGTCGAAGAGACCCAGTACTTC
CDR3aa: CASTPNRVEETQYF

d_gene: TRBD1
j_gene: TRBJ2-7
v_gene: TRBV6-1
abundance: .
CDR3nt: TGTGCCAGCAGCAGACAGGGATCCTACGAGCAGTACTTC
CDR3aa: CASSRQGSYEQYF

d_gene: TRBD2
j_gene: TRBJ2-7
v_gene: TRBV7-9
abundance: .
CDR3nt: TGTGCCAGCAGCTCTAGCGGGAGCTCCTACGAGCAGTACTTC
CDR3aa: CASSSSGSSYEQYF

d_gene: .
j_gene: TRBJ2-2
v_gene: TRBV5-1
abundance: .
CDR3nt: TGCGCCAGCAGCCAGACCACCGGGGAGCTGTTTTTT
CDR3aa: CASSQTTGELFF

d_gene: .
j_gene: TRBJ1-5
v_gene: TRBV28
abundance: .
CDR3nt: TGTGCCAGCACCCCAGAGGCAGCGAACAATCAGCCCCAGCATTTT
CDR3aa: CASTPEAANNQPQHF

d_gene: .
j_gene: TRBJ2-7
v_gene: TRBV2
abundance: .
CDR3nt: TGTGCCAGCAGTGAAGCCCTCGTTTACGAGCAGTACTTC
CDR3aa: CASSEALVYEQYF

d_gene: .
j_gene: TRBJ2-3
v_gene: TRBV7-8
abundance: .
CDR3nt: TGTGCCAGCAGCTTAGGACACAAACTCACAGATACGCAGTATTTT
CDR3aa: CASSLGHKLTDTQYF

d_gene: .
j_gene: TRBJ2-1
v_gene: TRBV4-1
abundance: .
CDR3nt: TGCGCCAGCAGCCAAGTGCTGGGGTCACGCGATGAGCAGTTCTTC
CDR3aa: CASSQVLGSRDEQFF

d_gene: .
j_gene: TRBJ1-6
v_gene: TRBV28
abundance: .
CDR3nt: TGTGCCAGCAATCCCCGGGACTGGAGCTCCTATAATTCACCCCTCCACTTT
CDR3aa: CASNPRDWSSYNSPLHF

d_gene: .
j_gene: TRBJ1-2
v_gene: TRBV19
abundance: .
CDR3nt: TGTGCCAGTAGGAATCGAAAAAACTATGGCTACACCTTC
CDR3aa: CASRNRKNYGYTF

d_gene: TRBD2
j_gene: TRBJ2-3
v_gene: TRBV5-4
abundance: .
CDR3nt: TGTGCCAGCAGCTTGAGGCGGGAGCGTGGAGATACGCAGTATTTT
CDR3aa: CASSLRRERGDTQYF

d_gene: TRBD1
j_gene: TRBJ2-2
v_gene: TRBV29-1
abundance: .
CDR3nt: TGCAGCGTCGGGGGACGGACAGGGGCCACCGGGGAGCTGTTTTTT
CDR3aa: CSVGGRTGATGELFF

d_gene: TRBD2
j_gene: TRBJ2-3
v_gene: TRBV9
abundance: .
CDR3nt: TGTGCCAGCAGCGCCCACGTTAGCGGGGGGAGCACAGATACGCAGTATTTT
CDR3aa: CASSAHVSGGSTDTQYF

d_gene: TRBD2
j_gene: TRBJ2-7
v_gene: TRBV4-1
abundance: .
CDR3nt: TGCGCCAGCAGCCCGGGACTAGCGTCCTACGAGCAGTACTTC
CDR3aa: CASSPGLASYEQYF

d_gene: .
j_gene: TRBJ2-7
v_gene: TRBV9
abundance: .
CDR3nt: TGTGCCAGCAGCGTAGAAGGGGGAGGTGACGAGCAGTACTTC
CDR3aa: CASSVEGGGDEQYF

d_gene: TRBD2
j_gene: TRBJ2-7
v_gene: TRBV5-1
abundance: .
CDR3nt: TGCGCCAGCAATAGCGGGAGTGGCCTAGGGTACGAGCAGTACTTC
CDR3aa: CASNSGSGLGYEQYF

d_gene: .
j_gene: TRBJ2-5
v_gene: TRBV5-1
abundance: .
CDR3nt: TGCGCCAGCAGCTTGAAGTTGTACCAAGAGACCCAGTACTTC
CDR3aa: CASSLKLYQETQYF

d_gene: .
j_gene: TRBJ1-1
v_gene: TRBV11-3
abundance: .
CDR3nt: TGTGCCAGCAGCTTATACTTCGGGGGGGAAGCTTTCTTT
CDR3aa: CASSLYFGGEAFF

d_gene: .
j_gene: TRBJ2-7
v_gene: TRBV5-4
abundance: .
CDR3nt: TGTGCCAGCAGCTTGGGGGGCTACGAGCAGTACTTC
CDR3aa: CASSLGGYEQYF

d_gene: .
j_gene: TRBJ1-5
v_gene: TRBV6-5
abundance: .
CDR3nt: TGTGCCAGCACTTCGAACGACGTTGAGCATTTT
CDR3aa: CASTSNDVEHF

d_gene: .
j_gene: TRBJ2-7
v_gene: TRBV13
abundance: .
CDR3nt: TGTGCCAGCAGCTTAGGTACATCCGAGCAGTACTTC
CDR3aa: CASSLGTSEQYF

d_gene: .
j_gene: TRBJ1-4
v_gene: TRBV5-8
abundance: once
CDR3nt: TGTGCCAGCAGCCCCCCCGGACAACGTCAAAAACTGTTTTTT
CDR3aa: CASSPPGQRQKLFF

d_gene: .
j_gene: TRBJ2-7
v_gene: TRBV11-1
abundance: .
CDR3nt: TGTGCCAGCAGCGCCGGACCTTCCTACGAGCAGTACTTC
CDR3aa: CASSAGPSYEQYF

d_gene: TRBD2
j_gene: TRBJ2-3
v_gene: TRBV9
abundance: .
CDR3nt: TGTGCCAGCAGCCCAGAGGGCGGGAGAAGCACAGATACGCAGTATTTT
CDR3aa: CASSPEGGRSTDTQYF

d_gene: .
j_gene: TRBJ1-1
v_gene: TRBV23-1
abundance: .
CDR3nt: TGCGCCACCACCAGGCACCCGAACACTGAAGCTTTCTTT
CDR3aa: CATTRHPNTEAFF

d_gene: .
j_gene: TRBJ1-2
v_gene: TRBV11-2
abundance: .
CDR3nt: TGTGCCAGCAGTGAGGACAATACGAACTATGGCTACACCTTC
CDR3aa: CASSEDNTNYGYTF

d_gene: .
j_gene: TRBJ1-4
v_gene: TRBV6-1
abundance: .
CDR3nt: TGTGCCAGCAGGACGGACTTAGTAGGAGAAAAACTGTTTTTT
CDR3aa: CASRTDLVGEKLFF

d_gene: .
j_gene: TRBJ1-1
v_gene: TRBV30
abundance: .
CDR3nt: TGTGCCTGGGACACTGAAGCTTTCTTT
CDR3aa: CAWDTEAFF

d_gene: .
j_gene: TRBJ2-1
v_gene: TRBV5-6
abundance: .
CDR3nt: TGTGCCAGCAGCTATGAAGCCAGCGCTCCTTACAATGAGCAGTTCTTC
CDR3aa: CASSYEASAPYNEQFF

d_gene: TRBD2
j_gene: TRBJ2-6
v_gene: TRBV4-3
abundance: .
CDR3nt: TGCGCCAGCAGCCGGAAGAGACTAGCGGGGTCTACCTCTGGGGCCAACGTCCTGACTTTC
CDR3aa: CASSRKRLAGSTSGANVLTF

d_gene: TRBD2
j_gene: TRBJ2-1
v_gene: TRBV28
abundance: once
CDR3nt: TGTGCCAGCAGTTTAACTACTAGCGGAGCTTACAATGAGCAGTTCTTC
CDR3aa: CASSLTTSGAYNEQFF

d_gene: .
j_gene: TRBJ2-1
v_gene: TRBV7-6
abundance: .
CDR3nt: TGTGCCAGCAGCCGTAGCGGCTCCTACAATGAGCAGTTCTTC
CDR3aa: CASSRSGSYNEQFF

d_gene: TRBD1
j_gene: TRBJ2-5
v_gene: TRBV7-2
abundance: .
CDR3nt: TGTGCCAGCAGCTCGACAGGGGGCTGGGAGACCCAGTACTTC
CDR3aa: CASSSTGGWETQYF

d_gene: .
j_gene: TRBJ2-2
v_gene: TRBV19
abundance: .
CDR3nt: TGTGCCAGCGGCCCAGTTCCATACGCCGACAGGACCAACACCGGGGAGCTGTTTTTT
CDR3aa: CASGPVPYADRTNTGELFF

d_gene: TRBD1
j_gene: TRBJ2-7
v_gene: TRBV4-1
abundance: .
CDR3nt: TGCGCCAGCAGCCAATTTCAGGGGGCCTACGAGCAGTACTTC
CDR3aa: CASSQFQGAYEQYF

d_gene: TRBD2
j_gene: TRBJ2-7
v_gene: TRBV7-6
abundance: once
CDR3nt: TGTGCCAGCAGCACACCCTTAGCGGGAGGGCCGGGGGAGCAGTACTTC
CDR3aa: CASSTPLAGGPGEQYF